The rows below give T cell receptor beta chains drawn from one sample of a study of blood T cell repertoires in COVID-19. Measured with immunoSEQ multiplex PCR; TCRdb has only the in-frame clones, and not every one. This sample has 250,000 or so clones, with around 85% found just once. The sequenced material came from peripheral blood. The receptors come from a man of 80 years or more with acute or convalescent COVID-19. CDR3s include the opening cysteine and the closing phenylalanine or tryptophan. D genes are given only for firm matches. Clone size is stated in some rows and not others, as once, few, many or a class when expanded.

CATSRVGLAGGPLKYNEQFF,TGTGCCACCAGTCGCGTGGGGCTAGCGGGAGGCCCCTTAAAGTACAATGAGCAGTTCTTC,TRBV24-1,TRBJ2-1,.,TRBD2
CASTLGQGWNQPQHF,TGTGCCAGTACCCTGGGACAGGGATGGAATCAGCCCCAGCATTTT,TRBV19,TRBJ1-5,.,TRBD1
CASSIAPWTGYGYTF,TGTGCCAGTAGTATAGCTCCGTGGACAGGGTATGGCTACACCTTC,TRBV19,TRBJ1-2,.,TRBD1
CASQQASGGLQDEQYF,TGTGCCAGCCAGCAAGCAAGCGGGGGTCTTCAGGACGAGCAGTACTTC,TRBV7-6,TRBJ2-7,.,TRBD2
CASSLSKGGKKLFF,TGTGCCAGCAGTTTGTCGAAGGGAGGTAAAAAACTGTTTTTT,TRBV28,TRBJ1-4,.,.
CASSLDRAGPYGYTF,TGTGCCAGCAGCTTAGATCGGGCAGGGCCCTATGGCTACACCTTC,TRBV11-2,TRBJ1-2,few,.
CASSLDRSIASNIQYF,TGTGCCAGCAGTCTGGACAGGTCGATCGCCTCAAACATTCAGTACTTC,TRBV27,TRBJ2-4,.,TRBD1
CASSPREGGEPNEQFF,TGCGCCAGCTCCCCGAGAGAAGGGGGCGAACCCAATGAGCAGTTCTTC,TRBV5-1,TRBJ2-1,.,TRBD1
CATSDSRGGRLSGYTF,TGTGCCACCAGTGATTCCAGGGGCGGTAGGCTCTCCGGCTACACCTTC,TRBV24-1,TRBJ1-2,.,.
CASSERTGRMRNSPLHF,TGCGCCAGCAGTGAACGGACAGGGAGGATGAGGAATTCACCCCTCCACTTT,TRBV10-2,TRBJ1-6,few,TRBD1
CATSGTASNQPQHF,TGTGCCACCTCCGGGACTGCTAGCAATCAGCCCCAGCATTTT,TRBV19,TRBJ1-5,few,.
CASSWGGPPMNTEAFF,TGCGCCAGCAGCTGGGGGGGACCGCCGATGAACACTGAAGCTTTCTTT,TRBV5-1,TRBJ1-1,once,.
CATSTRTRGLQDTQYF,TGTGCCACCAGCACCAGGACTAGAGGGTTACAGGATACGCAGTATTTT,TRBV15,TRBJ2-3,.,TRBD2
CASSPYAGQINEQFF,TGTGCCAGCAGCCCCTATGCGGGACAGATAAATGAGCAGTTCTTC,TRBV3-1/TRBV3-2,TRBJ2-1,.,.
CASSPPSSNEKLFF,TGTGCCAGCAGCCCTCCGAGCTCTAATGAAAAACTGTTTTTT,TRBV3-1/TRBV3-2,TRBJ1-4,.,.
CASSLEHGGPNTEAFF,TGCGCCAGCAGCTTGGAACACGGGGGGCCGAACACTGAAGCTTTCTTT,TRBV5-1,TRBJ1-1,.,.
CASRSPGVTYNSPLHF,TGTGCCAGCAGATCGCCAGGGGTAACCTATAATTCACCCCTCCACTTT,TRBV28,TRBJ1-6,.,.